This TCR beta chain was profiled in a study of shared clonotypes between healthy human individuals. This clone showed up just a few times. Every donor, a Caucasian adult, lived in Nashville, Tennessee. Partitioning of CD4+ cells yielded a CD45RA+ naive subset and a CD45RA-negative memory subset. CDR3 length: 15 residues. The germline V gene encodes CDR1 SEHNR and CDR2 FQNEAQ (reference sequence). The V end was cut by 4 bases, the J end by 0 bases, with 12 bases between. In replicate PCRs of sorted subsets, approximately 210 ng DNA, tens of thousands of T cell genomes, was used. Repertoires were generated with immunoSEQ multiplex PCR, while TCRdb's copy carries only in-frame clones and drops some. The table includes fewer than 200,000 clones, approximately 61% detected once.

The sequence came from a man aged 25 to 40 in good health. Sequencing was performed on memory CD4+ T cells sorted from blood. As to subset: CD45RA-negative fraction. This chain joins TRBV7-9 and TRBJ1-1; D is ambiguous. The CDR3 region has the DNA TGTGCCAGCAGCTCTATGGCAGTTTTGAACACTGAAGCTTTCTTT. Its translation: CASSSMAVLNTEAFF.